This passage covers 22 T cell receptor beta chains from one sample sequenced in a study of cytomegalovirus exposure and HLA in healthy donors. Data came from immunoSEQ multiplex PCR; TCRdb stores just in-frame clones and leaves some out. The sample carries 150,000 to 200,000 clones, more than 80% recorded once. Sequencing input: PBMCs. The receptor source for this set is a man aged 18-30 years in good health and CMV-seropositive.

The rearrangement uses TRBV27 and TRBJ1-2; 8 nucleotides agree with TRBD1. The junction had 15 bases not matched to a gene; V was cut back by 10 bases and J by 5 bases. The germline V gene has CDR1 MNHEY and CDR2 SMNVEV (reference sequence). The CDR3 spans 15 residues. Here the CDR3 reads CAINTTQGAFYGYTF. CDR3 in DNA: TGTGCCATCAATACGACCCAGGGGGCATTTTATGGCTACACCTTC.

This chain links TRBV10-3 with TRBJ2-7, with 10 bases that match TRBD1. The CDR3 covers 12 residues. Unmatched junction bases numbered 8, after V lost 8 bases and J lost 10 bases. Germline V CDR1 and CDR2: ENHRY, SYGVKD. The CDR3: CAIGGTGEIQYF. The CDR3 DNA sequence: TGTGCCATCGGAGGGACAGGGGAGATTCAGTACTTC.

A few counts support this clone. CDR3 DNA: TGTGCCAGCACCGGGACTAGCGGAAACACCGGGGAGCTGTTTTTT. Translation gives CASTGTSGNTGELFF. The chain has TRBV6-4 and TRBJ2-2; TRBD2 matches 11 bases. Trimming removed 7 bases from V and 2 bases from J; junction bases left unmatched: 3. The germline V gene encodes CDR1 MRHNA and CDR2 SNTAGT. The CDR3 is 15 amino acids.

The V and J genes are TRBV9 and TRBJ2-7, with TRBD2 identical over 11 bases. J was trimmed by 8 bases and V by 2 bases; bases with no gene match: 9. Per germline, CDR1 SGDLS and CDR2 YYNGEE. The CDR3 spans 15 residues. The CDR3 loop is CASSVAGTSGLQQYF. DNA of the CDR3: TGTGCCAGCAGCGTCGCGGGGACTAGCGGCCTTCAGCAGTACTTC.

This clone showed up just once. The CDR3 region is CATRPGQGNLRAGALESDTQYF. CDR3 sequence (DNA): TGTGCCACCAGACCGGGACAGGGTAACCTTCGAGCGGGAGCACTTGAGTCAGATACGCAGTATTTT. The chain links TRBV2 to TRBJ2-3; D is perhaps TRBD1 (9 bases). Trimming removed 10 bases from V and 4 bases from J, with 42 bases in between. This CDR3 has 22 amino acids. CDR1 is SNHLY, CDR2 FYNNEI, per germline.

This clone occurred a few times. V usage is TRBV19 and J usage is TRBJ1-1; the D is unclear. This CDR3 is built from 12 residues. V dropped 5 bases and J dropped 0 bases, with 4 bases sitting between them. Per the germline V gene, CDR1 is LNHDA and CDR2 is SQIVND (reference sequence). CDR3 region: CASSQMNTEAFF. The CDR3, as DNA: TGTGCCAGTAGTCAGATGAACACTGAAGCTTTCTTT. The full variable domain, in which reference TRBV19 and TRBJ1-1 provide the parts outside the CDR3, is DGGITQSPKYLFRKEGQNVTLSCEQNLNHDAMYWYRQDPGQGLRLIYYSQIVNDFQKGDIAEGYSVSREKKESFPLTVTSAQKNPTAFYLCASSQMNTEAFFGQGTRLTVV.

The chain carries TRBV4-1 and TRBJ2-2; 7 bases match TRBD2. Trimming cost V 2 bases and J 4 bases; bases outside gene matches: 7. The germline CDR1 and CDR2 sequences are MGHRA and YSYEKL. This CDR3 contains 16 residues. The CDR3 protein is CASSQYLAESTGELFF. Written as DNA, the CDR3 is TGCGCCAGCAGCCAATATCTAGCGGAATCCACCGGGGAGCTGTTTTTT.

The rearrangement uses TRBV2 and TRBJ2-1; 8 positions agree with TRBD2. The CDR3 has 13 residues. CDR1 is SNHLY, CDR2 FYNNEI, per germline. The V segment lost 0 bases and the J segment 12 bases; nucleotides outside the gene matches: 4. Here the CDR3 DNA reads TGTGCCAGCAGTGAAGCGGGACTAGTTCGGCAGTTCTTC. Its translation is CASSEAGLVRQFF.

V is TRBV28 and J is TRBJ1-1; TRBD1 agrees at 7 bases. The ends lost 6 bases at V and 1 base at J; junction bases unmatched: 5. The germline V gene has CDR1 MDHEN and CDR2 SYDVKM. The CDR3 has 14 residues. CDR3 protein: CASRMEGANTEAFF. DNA for the CDR3: TGTGCCAGCAGGATGGAGGGGGCGAACACTGAAGCTTTCTTT.

The chain recombines TRBV28 with TRBJ1-1, with D perhaps matching TRBD1 (6 bases). Trimming removed 5 bases at V and 0 bases at J, with 13 bases between. The CDR3 sequence is 15 residues long. Germline assignment: CDR1 MDHEN and CDR2 SYDVKM. CDR3 in amino acids: CASSDSTGLNTEAFF. In nucleotides, the CDR3 is TGTGCCAGCAGTGACTCGACAGGATTGAACACTGAAGCTTTCTTT.

This clone has just one count. The J gene is TRBJ2-3, the V gene TRBV9, with D perhaps TRBD2 (6 bases). Trimming pared 6 bases from V and 2 bases from J, leaving 13 bases between. CDR3 size: 14 residues. Germline values: CDR1 SGDLS, CDR2 YYNGEE. The CDR3 DNA reads as TGTGCCAGCACACCTAGCGCTAACACAGATACGCAGTATTTT. It codes for CASTPSANTDTQYF.

The chain joins TRBV9 to TRBJ2-2; D is perhaps TRBD2 (5 bases). Germline CDR1 reads SGDLS; CDR2 reads YYNGEE. The CDR3 loop spans 17 amino acids. Trimming left V 4 bases short and J 2 bases short, with 18 bases between. CDR3 nucleotides: TGTGCCAGCAGCCCCCTGAGAGCTAGCCGAAACACCGGGGAGCTGTTTTTT. Residues: CASSPLRASRNTGELFF.

The chain employs TRBV6-5 and TRBJ1-1, with D uncertain. V was clipped by 8 bases and J by 5 bases, with 15 bases between them. The CDR3 consists of 13 residues. Per germline, CDR1 MNHEY and CDR2 SVGAGI. The CDR3: CASVRPPDTEAFF. DNA of the CDR3: TGTGCCAGCGTCAGGCCCCCCGATACTGAAGCTTTCTTT.

The V call is TRBV6-1, the J call TRBJ2-3; weak D call: TRBD1 (6 bases). The CDR3 is 12 residues long. V lost 2 bases and J 11 bases, leaving 11 bases between the germline ends. CDR1 and CDR2 (germline): MNHNS, SASEGT. CDR3 region: CASSELGAVQYF. DNA of the CDR3: TGTGCCAGCAGTGAACTGGGGGCGGTGCAGTATTTT.

J is TRBJ2-2 and V is TRBV18; 8 nucleotides line up with TRBD2. Germline assignment: CDR1 KGHSH and CDR2 LQKENI. The CDR3 is 16 residues long. The V segment lost 1 base and the J segment 7 bases; nucleotides outside the gene matches: 8. The CDR3 sequence is CASSPQSGSSYGELFF. The CDR3, as DNA: TGTGCCAGCTCACCACAGAGCGGGAGTTCCTACGGGGAGCTGTTTTTT.

The chain carries TRBV29-1 and TRBJ2-3; TRBD2 matches at 9 bases. The CDR3 loop spans 13 amino acids. Germline V gene sequence: CDR1 SQVTM, CDR2 ANQGSEA. J lost 4 bases, V lost 8 bases, and 7 bases had no gene match. CDR3 in amino acids: CSSSVAGADTQYF. CDR3 DNA sequence: TGCAGCTCCTCCGTAGCGGGAGCAGATACGCAGTATTTT.

The V gene is TRBV4-1, the J gene TRBJ2-3; 7 nucleotides match TRBD1. The CDR3 is 21 amino acids. V lost 4 bases to trimming and J lost 2 bases; unmatched junction nucleotides: 24. Looked up from germline, CDR1 is MGHRA and CDR2 is YSYEKL. CDR3 nucleotides: TGCGCCAGCAGCCTACAAGTTCCGGGACAGAGGACGAATACTCACACAGATACGCAGTATTTT. Its translation is CASSLQVPGQRTNTHTDTQYF.

The chain is built from TRBV28 and TRBJ2-7; 10 bases line up with TRBD1. The V gene end was trimmed by 6 bases and the J gene end by 2 bases; junction bases not matched to a gene: 4. The germline V gene has CDR1 MDHEN and CDR2 SYDVKM. The length of the CDR3 is 14 residues. The CDR3 DNA reads TGTGCCAGCAGGTGGGACAGGGGCACCTACGAGCAGTACTTC. Amino acids: CASRWDRGTYEQYF.

This chain's CDR3 is CSVSTSGPNNEQFF. CDR3 in DNA: TGCAGCGTATCGACTAGCGGCCCAAACAATGAGCAGTTCTTC. V is TRBV29-1 and J is TRBJ2-1, with 9 bases aligning to TRBD2. There are 14 residues in the CDR3. Unmatched junction bases numbered 8, after V lost 6 bases and J lost 5 bases. Per the germline V gene, CDR1 is SQVTM and CDR2 is ANQGSEA.

This clone has a handful of counts. This chain connects TRBV29-1 to TRBJ2-7; the D gene is possibly TRBD1 (6 bases). Looked up from germline, CDR1 is SQVTM and CDR2 is ANQGSEA. The ends were cut back, 6 bases at V and 5 bases at J, with 11 bases in the middle. This CDR3 spans 11 amino acids. The CDR3 bases are TGCAGCGTCCCGACAGGAGACGAGCAGTACTTC. As protein: CSVPTGDEQYF.

The rearrangement links TRBV2 to TRBJ2-7; D not certain. Trimming took 7 bases from V and 2 from J, leaving 15 bases between them. This CDR3 comprises 14 residues. Germline V gene data show CDR1 as SNHLY and CDR2 as FYNNEI. CDR3 amino acids: CASNHPEVAYEQYF. DNA for the CDR3: TGTGCCAGCAACCACCCCGAGGTAGCCTACGAGCAGTACTTC.

V is TRBV9 and J is TRBJ2-3; 13 nucleotides line up with TRBD2. CDR3 length: 15 amino acids. The germline gives CDR1 SGDLS, CDR2 YYNGEE. Losses at the gene ends were 6 bases for V and 3 bases for J; bases not matched to a gene: 4. In DNA, the CDR3 is TGTGCCAGCACTACTAGCGGGAGGGTGACAGATACGCAGTATTTT. Protein product: CASTTSGRVTDTQYF.